This record concerns one T cell receptor (beta chain) sequence. This record comes from a study of response to subunit inactivated influenza vaccine. The CDR3 length is 15 residues. The germline V gene encodes CDR1 SGHKS and CDR2 YYEKEE (reference sequence). V was clipped by 1 base and J by 5 bases; unmatched bases: 6. TCRdb redid the calling of the RT-PCR reads with MiXCR, one entry per CDR3 protein. This table holds about 620,000 distinct CDR3 sequences, about 11% found once. These data were also filed under a second study, of T cells expressing NK-cell markers. From that report: Scientists made TCR beta cDNA using 5'RACE template switching with UMIs. The contribution of dominant NKG2C+ clonotypes to CD8+ T cells in more than five donors was roughly 1.0-7.5%. The CD3+CD56-NKG2C+ fraction of several donors was also led by these clonotypes. Whether expanded NKG2C+ T cell clones recognized HCMV stayed uncertain.

Sequenced material: PBMCs from blood, taken on the day of vaccination. The rearrangement joins TRBV5-5 to TRBJ2-1; the match to TRBD2 covers 7 bases. The TCR comes from a man over 45 who received an inactivated influenza vaccine. The CDR3 sequence is CASSLRLAANNEQFF. The CDR3 DNA reads as TGTGCCAGCAGCTTGAGACTAGCTGCAAACAATGAGCAGTTCTTC.